This T cell receptor (beta chain) was identified in a study of neurological immune-mediated disorders. This CDR3 is 15 amino acids long. V was cut by 1 base and J by 3 bases, with 12 bases left in between. Germline V gives CDR1 DFQATT, CDR2 SNEGSKA (reference sequence). General observations from the study: The absence of any CDR3 amino acid sequence shared by expanded clones across subjects suggests that repertoires were private in all groups.

This clonotype came up many times. The antigen is not known. Synthesis of cDNA used 5'RACE (with 10-nucleotide random UMIs). MiXCR was run by TCRdb on the 5' RACE reads, yielding one entry per CDR3 protein. The table includes more than 30,000 distinct CDR3 sequences, approximately 4.4% detected once. The V and J genes are TRBV20-1 and TRBJ1-4; a weak D match, TRBD1 (5 bases). The receptor comes from a young man in good health. The sample taken for sequencing was PBMCs. The DNA for the CDR3 is TGCAGTGCTAGAGTTCGCGGGGCATCTAATGAAAAACTGTTTTTT. Protein product: CSARVRGASNEKLFF.